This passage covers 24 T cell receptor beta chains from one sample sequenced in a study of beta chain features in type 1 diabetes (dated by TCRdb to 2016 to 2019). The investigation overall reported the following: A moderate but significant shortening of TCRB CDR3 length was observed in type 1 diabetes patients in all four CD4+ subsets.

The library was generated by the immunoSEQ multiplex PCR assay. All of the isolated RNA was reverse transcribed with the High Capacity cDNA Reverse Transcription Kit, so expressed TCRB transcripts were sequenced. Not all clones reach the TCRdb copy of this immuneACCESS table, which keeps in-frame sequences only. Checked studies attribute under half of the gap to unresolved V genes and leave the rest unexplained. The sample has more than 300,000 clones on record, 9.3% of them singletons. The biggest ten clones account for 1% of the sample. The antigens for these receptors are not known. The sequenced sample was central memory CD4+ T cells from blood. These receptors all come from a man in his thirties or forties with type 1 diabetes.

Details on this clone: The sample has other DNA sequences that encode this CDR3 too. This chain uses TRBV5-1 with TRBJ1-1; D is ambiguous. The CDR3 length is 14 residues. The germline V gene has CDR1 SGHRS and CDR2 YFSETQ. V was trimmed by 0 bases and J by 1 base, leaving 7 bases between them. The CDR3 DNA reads TGCGCCAGCAGCTTGGCTGGTAGGAACACTGAAGCTTTCTTT. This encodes CASSLAGRNTEAFF. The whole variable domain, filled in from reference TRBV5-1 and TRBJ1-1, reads KAGVTQTPRYLIKTRGQQVTLSCSPISGHRSVSWYQQTPGQGLQFLFEYFSETQRNKGNFPGRFSGRQFSNSRSEMNVSTLELGDSALYLCASSLAGRNTEAFFGQGTRLTVV.

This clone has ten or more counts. CDR3 sequence: CSVDSQNTEAFF. The CDR3 coding sequence is TGCAGCGTTGACAGTCAGAACACTGAAGCTTTCTTT. J is TRBJ1-1 and V is TRBV29-1; no firm D call. Germline CDR1 is SQVTM and CDR2 is ANQGSEA. The CDR3 runs to 12 residues. The germline V and J ends were trimmed by 3 bases and 1 base, with 6 bases remaining between them.

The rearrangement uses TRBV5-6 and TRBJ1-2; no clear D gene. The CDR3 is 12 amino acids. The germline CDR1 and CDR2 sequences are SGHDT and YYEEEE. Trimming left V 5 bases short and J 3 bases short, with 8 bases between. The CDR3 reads CASRTDYYGYTF. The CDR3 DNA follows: TGTGCCAGCAGGACGGACTACTATGGCTACACCTTC.

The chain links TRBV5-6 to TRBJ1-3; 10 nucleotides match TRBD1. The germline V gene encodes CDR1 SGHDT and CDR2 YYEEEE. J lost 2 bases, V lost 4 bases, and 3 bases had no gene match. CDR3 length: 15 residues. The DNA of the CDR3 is TGTGCCAGCAGCATTGGGACAGGGGCTGGAAACACCATATATTTT. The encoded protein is CASSIGTGAGNTIYF.

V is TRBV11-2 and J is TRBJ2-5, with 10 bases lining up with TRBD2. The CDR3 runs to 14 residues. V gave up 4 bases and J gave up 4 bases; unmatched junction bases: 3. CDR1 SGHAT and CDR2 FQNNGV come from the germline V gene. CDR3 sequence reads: CASSSLAGGETQYF. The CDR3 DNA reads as TGTGCCAGCAGCTCCTTAGCGGGGGGAGAGACCCAGTACTTC. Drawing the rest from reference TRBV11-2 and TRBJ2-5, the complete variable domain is EAGVAQSPRYKIIEKRQSVAFWCNPISGHATLYWYQQILGQGPKLLIQFQNNGVVDDSQLPKDRFSAERLKGVDSTLKIQPAKLEDSAVYLCASSSLAGGETQYFGPGTRLLVL.

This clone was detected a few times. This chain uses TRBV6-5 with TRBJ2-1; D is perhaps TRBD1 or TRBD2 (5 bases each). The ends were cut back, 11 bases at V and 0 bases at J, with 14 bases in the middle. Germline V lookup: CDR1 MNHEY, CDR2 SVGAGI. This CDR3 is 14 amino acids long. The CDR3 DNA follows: TGTGCCGGCGGCGCCGGGGCCTCCTACAATGAGCAGTTCTTC. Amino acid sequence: CAGGAGASYNEQFF.

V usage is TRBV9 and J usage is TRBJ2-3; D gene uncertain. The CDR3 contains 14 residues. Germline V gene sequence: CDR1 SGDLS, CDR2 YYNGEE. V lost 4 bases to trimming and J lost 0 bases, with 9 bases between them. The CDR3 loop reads CASSSGESTDTQYF. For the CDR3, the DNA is TGTGCCAGCAGCTCAGGAGAGAGCACAGATACGCAGTATTTT.

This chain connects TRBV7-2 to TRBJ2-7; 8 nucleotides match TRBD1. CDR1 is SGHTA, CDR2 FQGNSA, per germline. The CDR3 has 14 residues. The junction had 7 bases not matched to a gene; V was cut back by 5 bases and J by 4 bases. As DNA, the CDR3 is TGTGCCAGCAGCCTACAGGGGGATTCGTACGAGCAGTACTTC. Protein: CASSLQGDSYEQYF. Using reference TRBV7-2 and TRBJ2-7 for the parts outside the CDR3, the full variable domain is GAGVSQSPSNKVTEKGKDVELRCDPISGHTALYWYRQSLGQGLEFLIYFQGNSAPDKSGLPSDRFSAERTGGSVSTLTIQRTQQEDSAVYLCASSLQGDSYEQYFGPGTRLTVT.

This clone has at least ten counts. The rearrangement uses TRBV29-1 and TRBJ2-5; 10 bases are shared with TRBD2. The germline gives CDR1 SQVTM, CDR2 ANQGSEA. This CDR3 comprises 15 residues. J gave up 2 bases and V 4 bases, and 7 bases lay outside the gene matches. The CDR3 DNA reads TGCAGCGTTGCGTTTCTAGCGGGGGAGCAAGAGACCCAGTACTTC. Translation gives CSVAFLAGEQETQYF.

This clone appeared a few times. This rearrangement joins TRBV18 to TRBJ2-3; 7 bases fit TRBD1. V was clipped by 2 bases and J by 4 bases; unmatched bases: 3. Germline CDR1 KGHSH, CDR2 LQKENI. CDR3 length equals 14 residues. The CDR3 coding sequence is TGTGCCAGCTCACCAAACCAGGGGGCAGATACGCAGTATTTT. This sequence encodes CASSPNQGADTQYF.

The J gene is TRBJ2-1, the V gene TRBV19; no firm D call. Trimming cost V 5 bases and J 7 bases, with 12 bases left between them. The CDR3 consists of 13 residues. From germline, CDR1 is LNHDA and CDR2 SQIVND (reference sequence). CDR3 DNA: TGTGCCAGTAGTGCCCCCGCACCAAATGAGCAGTTCTTC. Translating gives CASSAPAPNEQFF.

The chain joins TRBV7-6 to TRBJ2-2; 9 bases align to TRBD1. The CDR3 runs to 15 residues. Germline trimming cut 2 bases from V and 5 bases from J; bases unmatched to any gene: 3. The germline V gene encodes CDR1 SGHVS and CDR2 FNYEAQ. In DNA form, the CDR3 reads TGTGCCAGCAGCTTATGGACAGGGGCGACCGGGGAGCTGTTTTTT. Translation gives CASSLWTGATGELFF.

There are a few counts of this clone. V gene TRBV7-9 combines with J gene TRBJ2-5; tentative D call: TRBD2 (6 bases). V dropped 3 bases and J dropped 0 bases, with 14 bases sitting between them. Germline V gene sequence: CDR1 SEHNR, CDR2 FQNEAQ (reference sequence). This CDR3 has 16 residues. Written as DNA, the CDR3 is TGTGCCAGCAGCTTCGGGACTGCGATGTACCAAGAGACCCAGTACTTC. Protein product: CASSFGTAMYQETQYF.

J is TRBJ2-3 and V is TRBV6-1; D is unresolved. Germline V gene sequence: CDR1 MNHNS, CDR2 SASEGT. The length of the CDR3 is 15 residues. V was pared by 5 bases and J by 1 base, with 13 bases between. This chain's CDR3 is CASSLMSQGTDTQYF. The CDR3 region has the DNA TGTGCCAGCAGTCTCATGTCGCAGGGCACAGATACGCAGTATTTT.

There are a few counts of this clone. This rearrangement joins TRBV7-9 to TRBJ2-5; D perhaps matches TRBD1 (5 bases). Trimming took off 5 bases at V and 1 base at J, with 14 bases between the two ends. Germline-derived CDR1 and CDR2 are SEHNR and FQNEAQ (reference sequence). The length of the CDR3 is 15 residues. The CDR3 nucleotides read TGTGCCAGCAGCCCAGGACAAGCCGCCCAAGAGACCCAGTACTTC. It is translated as CASSPGQAAQETQYF. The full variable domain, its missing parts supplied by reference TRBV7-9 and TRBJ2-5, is DTGVSQNPRHKITKRGQNVTFRCDPISEHNRLYWYRQTLGQGPEFLTYFQNEAQLEKSRLLSDRFSAERPKGSFSTLEIQRTEQGDSAMYLCASSPGQAAQETQYFGPGTRLLVL.

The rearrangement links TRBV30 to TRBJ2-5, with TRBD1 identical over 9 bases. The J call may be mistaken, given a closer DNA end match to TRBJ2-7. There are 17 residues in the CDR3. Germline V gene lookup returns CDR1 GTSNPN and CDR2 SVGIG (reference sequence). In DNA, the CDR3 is TGTGCCTGGAGTGTACCCCCGGGACAGGGAAGGGCCTACGAGCAGTACTTC. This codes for CAWSVPPGQGRAYEQYF.

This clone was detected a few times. The CDR3 here is CATGQGDSYEQYF. CDR3 DNA: TGTGCCACGGGACAGGGGGACTCCTACGAGCAGTACTTC. The rearrangement links TRBV28 to TRBJ2-7, with TRBD1 matching 11 bases. Germline V CDR1 and CDR2: MDHEN, SYDVKM. J was trimmed by 0 bases and V by 10 bases; bases with no gene match: 2. The CDR3 has 13 amino acids.

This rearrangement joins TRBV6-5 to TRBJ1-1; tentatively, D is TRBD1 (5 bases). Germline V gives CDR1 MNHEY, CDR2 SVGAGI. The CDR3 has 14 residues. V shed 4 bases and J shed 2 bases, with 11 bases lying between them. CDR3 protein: CASSFGQGNTEAFF. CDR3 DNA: TGTGCCAGCAGTTTCGGGCAGGGTAACACTGAAGCTTTCTTT.

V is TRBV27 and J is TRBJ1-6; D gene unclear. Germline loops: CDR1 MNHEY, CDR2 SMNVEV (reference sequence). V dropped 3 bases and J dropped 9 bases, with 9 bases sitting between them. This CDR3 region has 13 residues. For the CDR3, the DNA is TGTGCCAGCAGTTTTGCCGTGGTTTCACCCCTCCACTTT. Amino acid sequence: CASSFAVVSPLHF.

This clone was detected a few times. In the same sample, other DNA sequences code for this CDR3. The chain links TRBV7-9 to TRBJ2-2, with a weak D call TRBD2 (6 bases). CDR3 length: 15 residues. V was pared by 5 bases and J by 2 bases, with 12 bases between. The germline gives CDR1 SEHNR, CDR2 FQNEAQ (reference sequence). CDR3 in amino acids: CASSLRDSNTGELFF. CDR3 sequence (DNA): TGTGCCAGCAGCCTCCGGGACTCTAACACCGGGGAGCTGTTTTTT. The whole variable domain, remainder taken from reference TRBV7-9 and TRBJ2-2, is DTGVSQNPRHKITKRGQNVTFRCDPISEHNRLYWYRQTLGQGPEFLTYFQNEAQLEKSRLLSDRFSAERPKGSFSTLEIQRTEQGDSAMYLCASSLRDSNTGELFFGEGSRLTVL.

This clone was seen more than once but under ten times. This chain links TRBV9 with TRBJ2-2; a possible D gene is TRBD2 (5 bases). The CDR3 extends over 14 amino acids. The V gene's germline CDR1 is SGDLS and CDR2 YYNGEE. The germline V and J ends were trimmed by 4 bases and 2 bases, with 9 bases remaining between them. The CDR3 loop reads CASSPGDNTGELFF. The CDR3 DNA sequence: TGTGCCAGCAGCCCCGGGGATAACACCGGGGAGCTGTTTTTT.

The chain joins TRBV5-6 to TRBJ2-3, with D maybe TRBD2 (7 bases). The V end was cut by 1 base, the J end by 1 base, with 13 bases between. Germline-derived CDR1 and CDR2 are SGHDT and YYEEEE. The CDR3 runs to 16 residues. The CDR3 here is CASSLRGGAGTDTQYF. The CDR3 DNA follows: TGTGCCAGCAGCTTGCGTGGGGGGGCTGGCACAGATACGCAGTATTTT. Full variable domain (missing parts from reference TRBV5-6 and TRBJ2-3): DAGVTQSPTHLIKTRGQQVTLRCSPKSGHDTVSWYQQALGQGPQFIFQYYEEEERQRGNFPDRFSGHQFPNYSSELNVNALLLGDSALYLCASSLRGGAGTDTQYFGPGTRLTVL.

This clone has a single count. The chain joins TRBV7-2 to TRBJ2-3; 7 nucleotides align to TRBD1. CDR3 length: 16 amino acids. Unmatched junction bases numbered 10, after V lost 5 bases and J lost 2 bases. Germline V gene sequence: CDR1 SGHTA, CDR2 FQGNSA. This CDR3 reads CASSHRDRTSTDTQYF. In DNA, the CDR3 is TGTGCCAGCAGCCACCGGGACAGAACTTCCACAGATACGCAGTATTTT.

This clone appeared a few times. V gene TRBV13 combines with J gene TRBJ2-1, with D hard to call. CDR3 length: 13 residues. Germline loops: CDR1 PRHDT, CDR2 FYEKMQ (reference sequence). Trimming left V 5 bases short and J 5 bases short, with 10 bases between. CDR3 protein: CASSQRLDNEQFF. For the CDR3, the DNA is TGTGCCAGCAGCCAACGACTTGACAATGAGCAGTTCTTC.